This passage covers 8 T cell receptor beta chains from one sample sequenced in a study of blood T cell repertoires in COVID-19. The method was immunoSEQ multiplex PCR; TCRdb's version includes in-frame clones alone and lacks a portion of them. The sample holds some 410,000 clones, roughly 90% seen once. The sequenced sample consisted of PBMCs or T cells enriched from blood (not recorded which). The source of these receptors is a woman aged 25 to 45 with acute COVID-19.

The V gene is TRBV2, the J gene TRBJ2-1; possibly TRBD2 for D (5 bases). The length of the CDR3 is 13 residues. The germline V gene has CDR1 SNHLY and CDR2 FYNNEI. V lost 1 base and J 10 bases, leaving 11 bases between the germline ends. The chain's CDR3 is CASSEEPREEQFF. For the CDR3, the DNA is TGTGCCAGCAGTGAAGAACCGAGGGAGGAGCAGTTCTTC.

This clone was detected only once. J is TRBJ2-1 and V is TRBV7-8, with 9 bases fitting TRBD1. From germline, CDR1 is SGHVS and CDR2 FQNEAQ. CDR3 length: 16 amino acids. V was pared by 2 bases and J by 4 bases, with 6 bases of the junction left unmatched. For the CDR3, the DNA is TGTGCCAGCAGCTTACATGGGACAGGGAAATACAATGAGCAGTTCTTC. Its protein product is CASSLHGTGKYNEQFF.

The chain has TRBV5-1 and TRBJ2-3, with 11 positions matching TRBD2. This CDR3 comprises 15 residues. The trim removed 4 bases at V and 2 bases at J, leaving 3 bases unmatched. CDR1 SGHRS and CDR2 YFSETQ come from the germline V gene. CDR3 bases: TGCGCCAGCAGCCTGACTAGCGGGGTCACAGATACGCAGTATTTT. Translated: CASSLTSGVTDTQYF.

The table lists this clone with a count of one. The V and J genes are TRBV7-9 and TRBJ2-5; the match to TRBD2 covers 9 bases. CDR3 length: 14 residues. CDR1 and CDR2 from the germline V gene are SEHNR and FQNEAQ (reference sequence). Trimming took 5 bases from V and 7 from J; bases not matched to a gene: 8. CDR3 sequence reads: CASSPGLAGGTQYF. CDR3 in DNA: TGTGCCAGCAGCCCGGGACTAGCCGGGGGGACCCAGTACTTC. Looking up the rest from reference TRBV7-9 and TRBJ2-5 gives the full variable domain: DTGVSQNPRHKITKRGQNVTFRCDPISEHNRLYWYRQTLGQGPEFLTYFQNEAQLEKSRLLSDRFSAERPKGSFSTLEIQRTEQGDSAMYLCASSPGLAGGTQYFGPGTRLLVL.

The rearrangement links TRBV5-1 to TRBJ1-1, with D maybe TRBD1 (6 bases). Germline CDR1 SGHRS, CDR2 YFSETQ. Trimming took off 0 bases at V and 4 bases at J, with 7 bases between the two ends. This CDR3 has 13 residues. This chain's CDR3 is CASSLDRATEAFF. In DNA, the CDR3 is TGCGCCAGCAGCTTGGACAGGGCCACTGAAGCTTTCTTT.

The rearrangement links TRBV9 to TRBJ2-3; 12 bases map to TRBD2. V gave up 1 base and J gave up 2 bases; unmatched junction bases: 5. This CDR3 contains 17 residues. Germline CDR1 and CDR2: SGDLS and YYNGEE. CDR3 region: CASSVFSSGGVTDTQYF. The CDR3 DNA reads as TGTGCCAGCAGCGTATTTTCTAGCGGGGGGGTCACAGATACGCAGTATTTT.

The chain links TRBV5-8 to TRBJ2-1; 7 bases are a match to TRBD1. V shed 5 bases and J 4 bases; nucleotides not matched to a gene: 6. The germline gives CDR1 SGHTS, CDR2 YDEGEE. There are 14 residues in the CDR3. The CDR3 coding sequence is TGTGCCAGCAGGGAACAGGGGTGGTACAATGAGCAGTTCTTC. Its translation is CASREQGWYNEQFF.

The chain uses TRBV14 and TRBJ2-7; TRBD2 is a possible D gene (5 bases). CDR3 length: 12 residues. Germline CDR1 and CDR2: SGHDN and FVKESK. Deletions cut 8 bases from V and 2 bases from J, with 10 bases between. In DNA, the CDR3 is TGTGCCAGCCGGGGAGCGACCTACGAGCAGTACTTC. Amino acids: CASRGATYEQYF. The full variable domain, its missing parts supplied by reference TRBV14 and TRBJ2-7, is EAGVTQFPSHSVIEKGQTVTLRCDPISGHDNLYWYRRVMGKEIKFLLHFVKESKQDESGMPNNRFLAERTGGTYSTLKVQPAELEDSGVYFCASRGATYEQYFGPGTRLTVT.